One T cell receptor beta chain is described in this entry. The source of the sample is a study of beta chain features in type 1 diabetes. Expressed TCRB transcripts were sequenced because the entire RNA isolate underwent reverse transcription. Clones were sequenced by immunoSEQ multiplex PCR, and TCRdb holds only the in-frame ones, with some missing. The sample carries hundreds of thousands of clones, 6.5% to 10% recorded once. With V trimmed by 3 bases and J by 7 bases, 1 base remained unmatched. Germline V gene data show CDR1 as SGHNT and CDR2 as YYREEE (reference sequence). This CDR3 spans 13 amino acids.

The specimen was central memory CD4+ T cells from blood. This chain links TRBV5-4 with TRBJ2-1; 10 nucleotides match TRBD2. The receptor comes from a woman younger than 35 in good health. The CDR3 spells CASSWGLANEQFF. CDR3 bases: TGTGCCAGCAGCTGGGGACTAGCGAATGAGCAGTTCTTC.